The 10 T cell receptor beta chains below all came from one sample that was sequenced in a study of blood T cells in healthy people across ages. A J-beta primer mix and a sample-barcoded 5' primer were used in a second PCR of roughly 7 to 12 cycles. Each CDR3 protein is one row after TCRdb ran MiXCR on the 5' RACE reads. The profile shows fewer than 950,000 distinct CDR3 sequences, 53% of them singletons. Sequencing input: blood. The receptors come from a man at least 80 years old in good health.

J is TRBJ2-2 and V is TRBV13, with 8 bases fitting TRBD1. Per germline, CDR1 PRHDT and CDR2 FYEKMQ (reference sequence). The CDR3 contains 15 residues. Losses at the gene ends were 6 bases for V and 4 bases for J; bases not matched to a gene: 7. The CDR3: CASSSDRAFTGELFF. CDR3 nucleotides: TGTGCCAGCAGTTCGGACAGGGCCTTCACCGGGGAGCTGTTTTTT.

V gene TRBV4-2 combines with J gene TRBJ1-1, with 9 positions matching TRBD1. CDR3 length equals 15 residues. Germline-derived CDR1 and CDR2 are LGHNA and YNFKEQ. Trimming cost V 1 base and J 3 bases; bases outside gene matches: 3. The CDR3 spells CASSQVRTGDTEAFF. The CDR3 region has the DNA TGTGCCAGCAGCCAAGTCAGGACAGGGGACACTGAAGCTTTCTTT.

The chain has TRBV5-6 and TRBJ1-2; D ambiguous. There are 14 residues in the CDR3. Trimming pared 4 bases from V and 4 bases from J, leaving 14 bases between. Looked up from germline, CDR1 is SGHDT and CDR2 is YYEEEE. This CDR3 reads CASSPRATLYGYTF. In DNA form, the CDR3 reads TGTGCCAGCAGCCCACGTGCCACACTCTATGGCTACACCTTC.

Remarks on this clonotype: A much larger clone lies a single base off, so this may be a read error. J is TRBJ1-2 and V is TRBV7-2; unclear D gene. This CDR3 spans 13 amino acids. Germline V gives CDR1 SGHTA, CDR2 FQGNSA. CDR3 nucleotide sequence: TGTGCCTGCAGCTTGGGCCAGTCCTATGGCTACACCTTC. Residues: CACSLGQSYGYTF.

This clonotype showed up just a few times. This sequence joins TRBV12-3 or TRBV12-4 and TRBJ2-1; 8 bases fit TRBD1. After removal of 7 bases from V and 5 bases from J, the junction contained 7 bases not matched to a gene. The length of the CDR3 is 14 residues. CDR3 region: CASTPGGRDNEQFF. CDR3 in DNA: TGTGCCAGCACCCCAGGGGGCAGGGACAATGAGCAGTTCTTC.

CDR3 bases: TGTGCCTCCGCCTCGGCGGGAGCGGGGCACAGATACGCGTATTTT. It specifies CASASAGAGHRYAYF. V gene TRBV27 combines with J gene TRBJ2-3; 7 bases fit TRBD2. Looked up from germline, CDR1 is MNHEY and CDR2 is SMNVEV (reference sequence). The CDR3 consists of 15 residues. V lost 11 bases to trimming and J lost 14 bases; unmatched junction nucleotides: 25.

The rearrangement uses TRBV20-1 and TRBJ1-5; D unclear. This CDR3 comprises 14 residues. The V end was cut by 6 bases, the J end by 4 bases, with 16 bases between. Germline V gene data show CDR1 as DFQATT and CDR2 as SNEGSKA (reference sequence). The CDR3, as DNA: TGCAGTGCCAGAACGGGTTCGCCAAATCAGCCCCAGCATTTT. It translates to CSARTGSPNQPQHF.

The chain recombines TRBV5-1 with TRBJ2-5; the match to TRBD1 covers 8 bases. Trimming took 6 bases from V and 5 from J; bases not matched to a gene: 6. Germline assignment: CDR1 SGHRS and CDR2 YFSETQ. The CDR3 is 13 amino acids. As DNA, the CDR3 is TGCGCCAGCACCGGGACAGGAGGGGAGACCCAGTACTTC. Translating gives CASTGTGGETQYF.

This clonotype was detected a few times. The genes are TRBV10-3 and TRBJ2-3; TRBD2 might be the D (6 bases). The germline CDR1 and CDR2 sequences are ENHRY and SYGVKD. V lost 5 bases, J lost 1 base, and 13 bases lay in between. The CDR3 runs to 15 residues. The CDR3 reads CAISRDSEGTDTQYF. The CDR3 coding sequence is TGTGCCATCAGTCGGGACTCTGAGGGCACAGATACGCAGTATTTT.

This clonotype appeared a single time. V gene TRBV7-8 combines with J gene TRBJ2-1; 10 bases line up with TRBD2. The CDR3 covers 15 residues. Germline V gene sequence: CDR1 SGHVS, CDR2 FQNEAQ. Trimming removed 4 bases from V and 10 bases from J; junction bases left unmatched: 10. The CDR3: CASSSASGGVREQFF. The DNA for the CDR3 is TGTGCCAGCAGCTCGGCTAGCGGGGGCGTCAGGGAGCAGTTCTTC.